The 10 T cell receptor beta chains presented below share a single source sample, sequenced in a study of blood T cell repertoires in COVID-19. Here immunoSEQ multiplex PCR was the method, and the copy in TCRdb shows in-frame clones only, minus some. Of more than 300,000 clones listed, over 90% are singletons. The sample comprised PBMCs or T cells enriched from blood (not recorded which). These receptors all come from a woman aged 25 to 39 who had been exposed to COVID-19.

The chain has TRBV2 and TRBJ1-2; perhaps TRBD1 as D (6 bases). Trimming left V 1 base short and J 3 bases short, with 6 bases between. Germline V gene sequence: CDR1 SNHLY, CDR2 FYNNEI. The CDR3 runs to 13 residues. The CDR3 region has the DNA TGTGCCAGCAGTGAAGGACAGGACTATGGCTACACCTTC. Its protein is CASSEGQDYGYTF.

The rearrangement links TRBV6-1 to TRBJ1-1; no definite D call. CDR3 size: 16 residues. Per germline, CDR1 MNHNS and CDR2 SASEGT. The germline V and J ends were trimmed by 0 bases and 0 bases, with 11 bases remaining between them. CDR3 in DNA: TGTGCCAGCAGTGAAGCGACGGGTTTTATGAACACTGAAGCTTTCTTT. This translates into CASSEATGFMNTEAFF.

This clone was picked up a small number of times. This sequence joins TRBV4-1 and TRBJ2-7, with 7 bases matching TRBD1. CDR3 size: 14 residues. V lost 4 bases to trimming and J lost 6 bases; unmatched junction nucleotides: 9. Germline V gene sequence: CDR1 MGHRA, CDR2 YSYEKL. This CDR3 reads CASSRGQRPSEQYF. CDR3 bases: TGCGCCAGCAGCCGGGGACAGCGCCCCTCCGAGCAGTACTTC.

The rearrangement links TRBV5-1 to TRBJ1-2; TRBD1 might be the D (6 bases). V shed 1 base and J shed 1 base, with 17 bases lying between them. The CDR3 loop spans 17 amino acids. Germline CDR1 and CDR2: SGHRS and YFSETQ. Here the CDR3 DNA reads TGCGCCAGCAGCTTGCGCTCCGGACAAGGGGGTAACTATGGCTACACCTTC. The encoded protein is CASSLRSGQGGNYGYTF.

This clone has more than one count but fewer than ten. The rearrangement uses TRBV4-1 and TRBJ1-6; the D gene is possibly TRBD1 (5 bases). Trimming took off 3 bases at V and 8 bases at J, with 11 bases between the two ends. The CDR3 consists of 14 residues. Germline assignment: CDR1 MGHRA and CDR2 YSYEKL. The CDR3 DNA is TGCGCCAGCAGCCAGGACACCTACTATTCACCCCTCCACTTT. This encodes CASSQDTYYSPLHF.

This chain connects TRBV30 to TRBJ1-4, with 8 positions matching TRBD1. V lost 8 bases and J lost 2; bases outside the gene matches: 7. This CDR3 spans 14 amino acids. The germline gives CDR1 GTSNPN, CDR2 SVGIG (reference sequence). Here the CDR3 DNA reads TGTGCCCAGAGGACAGGGTTTACTAATGAAAAACTGTTTTTT. It encodes CAQRTGFTNEKLFF.

The chain employs TRBV27 and TRBJ1-5, with D perhaps TRBD1 (5 bases). The CDR3 contains 14 residues. Deletions cut 3 bases from V and 7 bases from J, with 13 bases between. From germline, CDR1 is MNHEY and CDR2 SMNVEV (reference sequence). The CDR3 DNA is TGTGCCAGCAGTTTTATCGGGGGAGGCCAGCCCCAGCATTTT. Its translation is CASSFIGGGQPQHF.

In DNA, the CDR3 is TGTGCCAGCAGCGGAAGACAGGGGCCCGGGGAGCTGTTTTTT. As protein: CASSGRQGPGELFF. The chain uses TRBV5-4 and TRBJ2-2; TRBD1 aligns across 8 bases. The CDR3 length is 14 residues. With V trimmed by 4 bases and J by 6 bases, 5 bases remained unmatched. CDR1 is SGHNT, CDR2 YYREEE, per germline (reference sequence). The full variable domain, its missing parts supplied by reference TRBV5-4 and TRBJ2-2, is ETGVTQSPTHLIKTRGQQVTLRCSSQSGHNTVSWYQQALGQGPQFIFQYYREEENGRGNFPPRFSGLQFPNYSSELNVNALELDDSALYLCASSGRQGPGELFFGEGSRLTVL.

This clone appeared a single time. The CDR3 DNA reads TGTGCCAGCAGTCTTCTAGCGGGGCTATACAATGAGCAGTTCTTC. This gives the protein CASSLLAGLYNEQFF. The gene calls are TRBV27 and TRBJ2-1; 9 positions match TRBD2. The CDR3 runs to 15 residues. Germline lookup yields CDR1 MNHEY and CDR2 SMNVEV (reference sequence). V trimming: 5 bases; J trimming: 4 bases; junction bases outside the gene matches: 6.

The sample holds a few counts of this clone. The chain links TRBV4-2 to TRBJ1-5; D gene unclear. The CDR3 contains 16 residues. From germline, CDR1 is LGHNA and CDR2 YNFKEQ. With 0 bases removed from V and 3 bases from J, the gap between germline ends came to 12 bases. The CDR3 DNA follows: TGTGCCAGCAGCCAAGAGGTGGCTTACGTCAATCAGCCCCAGCATTTT. Encoded protein: CASSQEVAYVNQPQHF.